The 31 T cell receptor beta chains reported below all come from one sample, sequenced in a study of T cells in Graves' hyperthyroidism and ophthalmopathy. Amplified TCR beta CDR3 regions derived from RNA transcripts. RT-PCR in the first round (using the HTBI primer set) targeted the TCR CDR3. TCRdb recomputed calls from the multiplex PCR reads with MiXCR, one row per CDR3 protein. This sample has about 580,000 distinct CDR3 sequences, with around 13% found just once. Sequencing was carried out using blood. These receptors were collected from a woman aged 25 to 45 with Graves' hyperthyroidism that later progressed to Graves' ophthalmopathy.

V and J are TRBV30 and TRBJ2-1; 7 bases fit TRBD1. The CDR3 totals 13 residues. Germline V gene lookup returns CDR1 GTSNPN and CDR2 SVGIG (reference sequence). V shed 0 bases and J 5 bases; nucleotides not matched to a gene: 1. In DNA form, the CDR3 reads TGTGCCTGGAGTGTCGGGACAGACAATGAGCAGTTCTTC. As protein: CAWSVGTDNEQFF. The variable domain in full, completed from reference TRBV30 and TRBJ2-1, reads SQTIHQWPATLVQPVGSPLSLECTVEGTSNPNLYWYRQAAGRGLQLLFYSVGIGQISSEVPQNLSASRPQDRQFILSSKKLLLSDSGFYLCAWSVGTDNEQFFGPGTRLTVL.

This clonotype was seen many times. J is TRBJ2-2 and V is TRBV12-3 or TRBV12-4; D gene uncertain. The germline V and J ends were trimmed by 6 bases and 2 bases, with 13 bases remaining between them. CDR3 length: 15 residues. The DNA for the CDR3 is TGTGCCAGCAGCCCCCCCGACGTTAACACCGGGGAGCTGTTTTTT. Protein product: CASSPPDVNTGELFF.

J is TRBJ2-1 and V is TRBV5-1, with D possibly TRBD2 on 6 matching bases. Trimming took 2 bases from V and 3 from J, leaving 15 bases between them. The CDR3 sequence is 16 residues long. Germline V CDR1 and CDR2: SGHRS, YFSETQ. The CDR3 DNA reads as TGCGCCAGCAGCTTTTTTGAGGGAGGTGGCTACAATGAGCAGTTCTTC. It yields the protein CASSFFEGGGYNEQFF.

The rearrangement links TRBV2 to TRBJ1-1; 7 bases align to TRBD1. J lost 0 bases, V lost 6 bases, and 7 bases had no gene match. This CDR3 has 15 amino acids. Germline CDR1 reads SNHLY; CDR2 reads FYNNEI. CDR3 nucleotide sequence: TGTGCCAGCAGCACAGGGGCAGAGATGAACACTGAAGCTTTCTTT. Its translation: CASSTGAEMNTEAFF.

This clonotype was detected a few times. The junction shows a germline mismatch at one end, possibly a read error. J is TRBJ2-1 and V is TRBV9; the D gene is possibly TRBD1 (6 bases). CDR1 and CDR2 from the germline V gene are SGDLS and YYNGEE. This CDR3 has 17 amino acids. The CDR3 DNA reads TGTGCCAGCAGCGTAGTGGGCCGGGACAAATCCTGCAATGAGCAGTTCTTC. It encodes CASSVVGRDKSCNEQFF.

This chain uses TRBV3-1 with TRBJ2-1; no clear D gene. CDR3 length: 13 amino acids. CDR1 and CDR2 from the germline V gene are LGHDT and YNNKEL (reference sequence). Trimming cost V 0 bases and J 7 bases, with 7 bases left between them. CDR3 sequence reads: CASSQEQANEQFF. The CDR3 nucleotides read TGTGCCAGCAGCCAAGAGCAGGCGAATGAGCAGTTCTTC.

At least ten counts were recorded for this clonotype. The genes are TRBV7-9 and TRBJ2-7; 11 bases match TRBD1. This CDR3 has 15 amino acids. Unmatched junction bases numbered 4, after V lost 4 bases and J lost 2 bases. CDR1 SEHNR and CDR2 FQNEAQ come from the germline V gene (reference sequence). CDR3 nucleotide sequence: TGTGCCAGCAGCTCCGGACAGGGGGCCCCCTACGAGCAGTACTTC. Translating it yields CASSSGQGAPYEQYF.

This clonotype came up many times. Written as DNA, the CDR3 is TGTGCCAGCAGCCCCCGGAGCGGGATAAGCTCCTACGAGCAGTACTTC. Translating gives CASSPRSGISSYEQYF. The chain links TRBV11-2 to TRBJ2-7; 7 positions agree with TRBD2. Unmatched junction bases numbered 10, after V lost 5 bases and J lost 0 bases. CDR3 length equals 16 residues. Germline values: CDR1 SGHAT, CDR2 FQNNGV.

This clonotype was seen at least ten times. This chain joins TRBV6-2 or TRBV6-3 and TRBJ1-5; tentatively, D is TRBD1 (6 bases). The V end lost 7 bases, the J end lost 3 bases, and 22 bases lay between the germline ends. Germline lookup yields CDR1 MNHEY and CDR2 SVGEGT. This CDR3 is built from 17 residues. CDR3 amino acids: CASKSLVSGQSNQPQHF. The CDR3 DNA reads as TGTGCCAGCAAATCCCTCGTGTCCGGACAGTCCAATCAGCCCCAGCATTTT.

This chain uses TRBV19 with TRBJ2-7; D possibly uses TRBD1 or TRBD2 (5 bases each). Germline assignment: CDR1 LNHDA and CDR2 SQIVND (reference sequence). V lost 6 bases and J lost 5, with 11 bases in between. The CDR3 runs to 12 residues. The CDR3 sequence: CASSERDHEQYF. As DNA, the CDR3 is TGTGCCAGTAGCGAAAGGGACCACGAGCAGTACTTC. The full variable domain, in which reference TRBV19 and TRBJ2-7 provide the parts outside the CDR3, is DGGITQSPKYLFRKEGQNVTLSCEQNLNHDAMYWYRQDPGQGLRLIYYSQIVNDFQKGDIAEGYSVSREKKESFPLTVTSAQKNPTAFYLCASSERDHEQYFGPGTRLTVT.

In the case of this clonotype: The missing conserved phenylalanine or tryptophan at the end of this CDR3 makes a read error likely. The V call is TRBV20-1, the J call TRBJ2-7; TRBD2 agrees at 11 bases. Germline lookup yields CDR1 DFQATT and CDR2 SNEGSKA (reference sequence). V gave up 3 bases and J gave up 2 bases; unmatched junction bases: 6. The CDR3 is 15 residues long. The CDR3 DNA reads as TGCAGTGCTAGGGTACCGGGACTAGCGGCCTACGAGCAGTACTAC. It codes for CSARVPGLAAYEQYY.

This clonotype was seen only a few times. The DNA for the CDR3 is TGTGCCACTCTCCGGGGGGGGGAGCTGTTTTTT. It specifies CATLRGGELFF. The chain recombines TRBV27 with TRBJ2-2; a weak D match, TRBD2 (6 bases). Trimming stripped 10 bases from V and 8 bases from J, with 11 bases between. This CDR3 is built from 11 residues. Per the germline V gene, CDR1 is MNHEY and CDR2 is SMNVEV (reference sequence).

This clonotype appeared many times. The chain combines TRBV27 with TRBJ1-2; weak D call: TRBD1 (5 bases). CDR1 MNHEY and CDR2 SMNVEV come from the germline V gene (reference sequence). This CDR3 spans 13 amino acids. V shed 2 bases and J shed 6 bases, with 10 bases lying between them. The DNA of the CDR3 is TGTGCCAGCAGTTTAGGATGGGGGAATGGCTACACCTTC. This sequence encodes CASSLGWGNGYTF.

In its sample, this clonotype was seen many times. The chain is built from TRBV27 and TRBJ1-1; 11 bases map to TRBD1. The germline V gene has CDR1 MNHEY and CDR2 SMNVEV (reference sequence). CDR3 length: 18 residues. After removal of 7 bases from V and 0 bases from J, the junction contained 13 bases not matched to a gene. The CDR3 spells CASTLQGQGALMNTEAFF. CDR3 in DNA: TGTGCCAGCACTCTTCAAGGACAGGGGGCGTTAATGAACACTGAAGCTTTCTTT.

CDR3 in DNA: TGCGCCAGCAGCTTGGTTGGACAGGGGAGCACCGGGGAGCTGTTTTTT. It encodes CASSLVGQGSTGELFF. The V and J genes are TRBV5-1 and TRBJ2-2; 9 nucleotides line up with TRBD1. Germline V lookup: CDR1 SGHRS, CDR2 YFSETQ. This CDR3 is built from 16 residues. V gave up 0 bases and J gave up 4 bases; unmatched junction bases: 4. Complete variable domain (other parts from reference TRBV5-1 and TRBJ2-2): KAGVTQTPRYLIKTRGQQVTLSCSPISGHRSVSWYQQTPGQGLQFLFEYFSETQRNKGNFPGRFSGRQFSNSRSEMNVSTLELGDSALYLCASSLVGQGSTGELFFGEGSRLTVL.

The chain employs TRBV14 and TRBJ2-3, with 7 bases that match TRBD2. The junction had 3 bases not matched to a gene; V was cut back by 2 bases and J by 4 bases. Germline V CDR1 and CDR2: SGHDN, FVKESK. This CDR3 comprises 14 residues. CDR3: CASSQLAGADTQYF. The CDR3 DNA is TGTGCCAGCAGCCAACTGGCGGGGGCAGATACGCAGTATTTT. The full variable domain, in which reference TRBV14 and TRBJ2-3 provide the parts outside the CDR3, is EAGVTQFPSHSVIEKGQTVTLRCDPISGHDNLYWYRRVMGKEIKFLLHFVKESKQDESGMPNNRFLAERTGGTYSTLKVQPAELEDSGVYFCASSQLAGADTQYFGPGTRLTVL.

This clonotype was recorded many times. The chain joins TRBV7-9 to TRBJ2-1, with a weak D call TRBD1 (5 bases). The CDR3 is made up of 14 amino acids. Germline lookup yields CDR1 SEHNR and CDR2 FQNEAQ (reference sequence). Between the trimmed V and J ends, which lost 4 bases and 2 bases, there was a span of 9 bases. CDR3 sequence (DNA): TGTGCCAGCAGCTCAGGGTGGACCTACAATGAGCAGTTCTTC. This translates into CASSSGWTYNEQFF.

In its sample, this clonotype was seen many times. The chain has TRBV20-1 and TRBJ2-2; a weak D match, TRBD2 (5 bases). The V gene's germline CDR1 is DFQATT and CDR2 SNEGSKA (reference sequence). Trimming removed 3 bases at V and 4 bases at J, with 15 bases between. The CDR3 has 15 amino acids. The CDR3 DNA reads TGCAGTGCTAGTGGGGTCCACGCGGGCACCGGGGAGCTGTTTTTT. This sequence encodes CSASGVHAGTGELFF.

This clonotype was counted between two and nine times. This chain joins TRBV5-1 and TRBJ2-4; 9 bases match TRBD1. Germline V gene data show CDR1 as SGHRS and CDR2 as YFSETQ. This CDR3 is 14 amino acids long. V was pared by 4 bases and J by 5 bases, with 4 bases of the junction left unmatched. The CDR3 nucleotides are TGCGCCAGCAGCACACAGGGGGCGGAAAACATTCAGTACTTC. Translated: CASSTQGAENIQYF.

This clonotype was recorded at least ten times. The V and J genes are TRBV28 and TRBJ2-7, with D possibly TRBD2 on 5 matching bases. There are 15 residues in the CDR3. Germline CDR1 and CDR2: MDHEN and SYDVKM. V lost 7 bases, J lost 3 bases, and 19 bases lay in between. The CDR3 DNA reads TGTGCCAGCACCACATTCGGGAAGTCCGTCTACGAGCAGTACTTC. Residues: CASTTFGKSVYEQYF.

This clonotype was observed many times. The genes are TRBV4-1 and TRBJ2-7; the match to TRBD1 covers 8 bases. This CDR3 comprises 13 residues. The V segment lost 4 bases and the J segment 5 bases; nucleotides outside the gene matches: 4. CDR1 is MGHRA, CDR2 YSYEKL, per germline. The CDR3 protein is CASSRGQGDEQYF. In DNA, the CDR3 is TGCGCCAGCAGCCGCGGACAGGGCGACGAGCAGTACTTC.

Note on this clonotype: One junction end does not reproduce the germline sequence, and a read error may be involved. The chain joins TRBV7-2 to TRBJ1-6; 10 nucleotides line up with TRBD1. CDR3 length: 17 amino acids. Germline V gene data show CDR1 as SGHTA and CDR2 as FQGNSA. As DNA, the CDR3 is TGCGCCAGCAGCCCACTACTTTGGACAGGGGGATCGTCACCCCTCCACTTT. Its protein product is CASSPLLWTGGSSPLHF.

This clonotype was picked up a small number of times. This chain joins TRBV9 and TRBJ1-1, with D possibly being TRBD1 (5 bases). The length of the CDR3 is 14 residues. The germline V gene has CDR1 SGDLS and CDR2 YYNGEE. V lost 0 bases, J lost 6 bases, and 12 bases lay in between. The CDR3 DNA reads TGTGCCAGCAGCGTAGACAGGTCACACCCTGAAGCTTTCTTT. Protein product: CASSVDRSHPEAFF.

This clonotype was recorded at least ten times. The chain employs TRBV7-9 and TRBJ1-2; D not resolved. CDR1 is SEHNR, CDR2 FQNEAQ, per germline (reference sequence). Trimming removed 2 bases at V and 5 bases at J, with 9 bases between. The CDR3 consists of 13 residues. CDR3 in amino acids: CASSLSGPYGYTF. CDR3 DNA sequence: TGTGCCAGCAGCTTAAGCGGACCGTATGGCTACACCTTC.

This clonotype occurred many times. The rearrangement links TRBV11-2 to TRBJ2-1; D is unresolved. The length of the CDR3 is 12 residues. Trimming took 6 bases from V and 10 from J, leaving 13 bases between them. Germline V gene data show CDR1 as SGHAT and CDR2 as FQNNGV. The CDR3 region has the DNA TGTGCCAGCAGTCAGATCATCGGAGAGCAGTTCTTC. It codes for CASSQIIGEQFF.

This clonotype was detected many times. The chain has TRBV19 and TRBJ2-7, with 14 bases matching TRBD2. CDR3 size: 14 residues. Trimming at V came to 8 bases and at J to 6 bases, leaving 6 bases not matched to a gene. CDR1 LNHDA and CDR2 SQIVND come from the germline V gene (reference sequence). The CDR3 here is CASQGLAGEGEQYF. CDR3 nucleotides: TGTGCCAGTCAGGGACTAGCGGGAGAAGGCGAGCAGTACTTC.

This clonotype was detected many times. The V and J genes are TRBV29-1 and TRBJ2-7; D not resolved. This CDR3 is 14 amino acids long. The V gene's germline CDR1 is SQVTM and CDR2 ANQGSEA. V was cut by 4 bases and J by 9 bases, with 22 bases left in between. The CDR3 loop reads CSVVVPSGPYWQYF. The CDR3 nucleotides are TGCAGCGTTGTGGTCCCTTCTGGCCCCTACTGGCAGTACTTC.

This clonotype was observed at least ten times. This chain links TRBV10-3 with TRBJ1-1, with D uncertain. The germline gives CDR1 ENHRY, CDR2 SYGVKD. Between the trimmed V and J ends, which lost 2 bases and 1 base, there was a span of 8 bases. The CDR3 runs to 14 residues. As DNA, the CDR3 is TGTGCCATCAGTGAGCGTTTGGAGAACACTGAAGCTTTCTTT. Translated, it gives CAISERLENTEAFF.

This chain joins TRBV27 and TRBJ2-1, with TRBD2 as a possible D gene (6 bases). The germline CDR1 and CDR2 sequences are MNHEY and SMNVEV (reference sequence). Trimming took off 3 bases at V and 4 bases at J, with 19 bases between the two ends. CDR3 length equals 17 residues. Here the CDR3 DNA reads TGTGCCAGCAGTTTCTGGATCGGGAGCACCACTTACAATGAGCAGTTCTTC. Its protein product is CASSFWIGSTTYNEQFF.

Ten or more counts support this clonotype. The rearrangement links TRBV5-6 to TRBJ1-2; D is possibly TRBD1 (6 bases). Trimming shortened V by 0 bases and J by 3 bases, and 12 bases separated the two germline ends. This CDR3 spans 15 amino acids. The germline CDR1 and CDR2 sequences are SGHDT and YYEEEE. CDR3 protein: CASSLGQRQDYGYTF. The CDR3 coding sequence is TGTGCCAGCAGCTTGGGACAGCGACAGGACTATGGCTACACCTTC. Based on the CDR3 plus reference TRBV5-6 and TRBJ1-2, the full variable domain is DAGVTQSPTHLIKTRGQQVTLRCSPKSGHDTVSWYQQALGQGPQFIFQYYEEEERQRGNFPDRFSGHQFPNYSSELNVNALLLGDSALYLCASSLGQRQDYGYTFGSGTRLTVV.

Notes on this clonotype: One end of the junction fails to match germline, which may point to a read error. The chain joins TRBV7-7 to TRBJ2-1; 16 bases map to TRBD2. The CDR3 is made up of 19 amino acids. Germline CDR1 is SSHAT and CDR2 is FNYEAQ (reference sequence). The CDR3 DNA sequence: TGTGCTAGCAGCTTAGGCGGGACTAGCGGGAGGGCATCTTACAATGAGCAGTTCTTC. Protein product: CASSLGGTSGRASYNEQFF.